These 7 T cell receptor beta chains were all obtained from the same sample, sequenced in a study of blood T cell repertoires in COVID-19. This table comes from immunoSEQ multiplex PCR, and its TCRdb copy is limited to in-frame clones, with some not included. This sample has 150,000 to 180,000 clones, with roughly 88% found just once. The sample was peripheral blood. All receptors derive from a woman in her forties or fifties with acute or convalescent COVID-19.

This clone is a singleton in its sample. The chain employs TRBV30 and TRBJ2-5; weak D call: TRBD2 (5 bases). The germline V gene has CDR1 GTSNPN and CDR2 SVGIG (reference sequence). This CDR3 contains 13 residues. V was cut by 0 bases and J by 7 bases, with 12 bases left in between. The CDR3 spells CAWSVGLRGTQYF. CDR3 sequence (DNA): TGTGCCTGGAGTGTAGGACTCCGTGGGACCCAGTACTTC.

This rearrangement joins TRBV24-1 to TRBJ2-3, with 13 bases aligning to TRBD2. Germline values: CDR1 KGHDR, CDR2 SFDVKD. The CDR3 is made up of 14 amino acids. The J segment lost 7 bases and the V segment lost 9 bases, leaving 6 bases of the junction unmatched. The CDR3 is CATSTSGRAHTQYF. CDR3 in DNA: TGTGCCACCTCTACTAGCGGGAGGGCACATACGCAGTATTTT.

The chain uses TRBV28 and TRBJ1-2; the match to TRBD1 covers 7 bases. V was clipped by 6 bases and J by 0 bases; unmatched bases: 4. Germline V gene lookup returns CDR1 MDHEN and CDR2 SYDVKM. The CDR3 covers 14 residues. This chain's CDR3 is CASRTGTANYGYTF. The DNA of the CDR3 is TGTGCCAGCAGAACAGGGACAGCTAACTATGGCTACACCTTC.

The V call is TRBV6-2 or TRBV6-3, the J call TRBJ2-5; a possible D gene is TRBD2 (6 bases). The CDR3 consists of 16 residues. Trimming removed 0 bases from V and 2 bases from J, with 13 bases in between. Per the germline V gene, CDR1 is MNHEY and CDR2 is SVGEGT. The CDR3 nucleotides read TGTGCCAGCAGTTACTCGTTTTCAGGAGGGCAAGAGACCCAGTACTTC. Protein product: CASSYSFSGGQETQYF.

The chain couples TRBV4-2 to TRBJ1-4, with 11 bases that match TRBD1. The trim removed 3 bases at V and 7 bases at J, leaving 7 bases unmatched. From germline, CDR1 is LGHNA and CDR2 YNFKEQ. The CDR3 is made up of 16 amino acids. Here the CDR3 DNA reads TGTGCCAGCAGCCAGTCGCCGGGACAGGGGGGTGAAAAACTGTTTTTT. Translated: CASSQSPGQGGEKLFF.

The chain links TRBV6-2 or TRBV6-3 to TRBJ2-7; a weak D match, TRBD1 (6 bases). The germline V gene has CDR1 MNHEY and CDR2 SVGEGT. The V gene lost 6 bases and the J gene lost 2 bases, with 23 bases spanning the gap. This CDR3 has 17 residues. CDR3 residues: CASSALFKGDTTYEQYF. The DNA for the CDR3 is TGTGCCAGCAGCGCTTTGTTTAAGGGGGACACTACCTACGAGCAGTACTTC.

This clone appeared a single time. The chain has TRBV10-2 and TRBJ2-3, with 8 bases identical to TRBD2. The germline gives CDR1 WSHSY, CDR2 SAAADI. The junction had 4 bases not matched to a gene; V was cut back by 3 bases and J by 11 bases. The CDR3 totals 12 residues. CDR3 nucleotide sequence: TGCGCCAGCAGTGACGGGGGGGCGAAGCAGTATTTT. Translated, it gives CASSDGGAKQYF.